This T cell receptor (beta chain) derives from a study of T cell responses to AZD1222 COVID-19 vaccine. Study results and limitations: Unmutated variant regions reportedly attract nearly half of all spike-specific TCRs. The study identified only five or six AZD1222 recipients as seropositive at baseline.

Germline CDR1 is LGHNA and CDR2 is YNFKEQ. The germline V and J ends were trimmed by 1 base and 0 bases, with 7 bases remaining between them. The CDR3 is made up of 16 amino acids. A word on this clone: Its antigen remains unidentified.

The protocol was immunoSEQ multiplex PCR, while the TCRdb copy is restricted to in-frame clones and leaves out a portion. Among roughly 50,000 clones listed, roughly 87% were seen once. The source of this sequence is an adult in good health. The material was peripheral blood, obtained on day 0 of AZD1222 vaccination. J is TRBJ2-6 and V is TRBV4-2; D unresolved. The CDR3 DNA is TGTGCCAGCAGCCAAGTTGGGTCCTCTGGGGCCAACGTCCTGACTTTC. Its translation: CASSQVGSSGANVLTF.